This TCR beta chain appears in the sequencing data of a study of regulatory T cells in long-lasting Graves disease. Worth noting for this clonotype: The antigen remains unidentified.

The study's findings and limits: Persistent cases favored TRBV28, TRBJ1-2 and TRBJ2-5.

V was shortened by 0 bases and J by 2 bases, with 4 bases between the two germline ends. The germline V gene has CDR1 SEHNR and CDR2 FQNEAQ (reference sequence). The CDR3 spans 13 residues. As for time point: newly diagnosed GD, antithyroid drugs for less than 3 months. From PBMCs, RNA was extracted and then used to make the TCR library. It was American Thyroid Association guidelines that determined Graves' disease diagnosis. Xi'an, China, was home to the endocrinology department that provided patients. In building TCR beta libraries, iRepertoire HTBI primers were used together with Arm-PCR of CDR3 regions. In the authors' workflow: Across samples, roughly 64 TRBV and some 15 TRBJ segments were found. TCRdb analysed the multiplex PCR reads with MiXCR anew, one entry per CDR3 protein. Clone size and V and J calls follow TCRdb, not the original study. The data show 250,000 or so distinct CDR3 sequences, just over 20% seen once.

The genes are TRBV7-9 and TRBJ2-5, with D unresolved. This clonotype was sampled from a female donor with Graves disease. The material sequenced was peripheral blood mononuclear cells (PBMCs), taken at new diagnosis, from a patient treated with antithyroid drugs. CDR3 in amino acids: CASSLAFQETQYF. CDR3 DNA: TGTGCCAGCAGCTTAGCGTTTCAAGAGACCCAGTACTTC.